What follows describes a single TCR beta chain. Its antigen is currently unknown. PCR employed 60 Vbeta and 13 Jbeta primers. The protocol was immunoSEQ multiplex PCR, while the TCRdb copy is restricted to in-frame clones and leaves out a portion. The sample shows more than 85,000 clones, roughly 69% of them seen only once. These data belong to a study of cytomegalovirus exposure and HLA in healthy donors. Broader study findings: TCR beta V- and J-gene trimming, according to a later analysis, was linked to a missense DCLRE1C variant. Rare TCR sequences dominated, though some public TCRs recurred in many donors.

The V and J ends lost 4 bases and 0 bases, in that order; junction bases with no gene match: 9. Germline V CDR1 and CDR2: SGHRS, YFSETQ. The CDR3 extends over 16 amino acids. The genes are TRBV5-1 and TRBJ2-7; 8 bases agree with TRBD2. This receptor was identified in a woman in her 70s in good health and CMV-seropositive. Sequenced: PBMCs. In nucleotides, the CDR3 is TGCGCCAGCAGCCCGGGGGGGACAAAAATCTCCTACGAGCAGTACTTC. Protein: CASSPGGTKISYEQYF.